This TCR beta chain was captured by sequencing in a study of T-cell memory formation after mild COVID-19. Study-wide background: TCR clustering was largely donor specific. Findings and caveats of the study: Contracting clones localized mainly to CM and EM when CD4+ and mainly to EMRA when CD8+.

This clonotype appeared many times. The target antigen is unknown. V lost 8 bases to trimming and J lost 4 bases, with 17 bases between them. CDR3 length equals 14 residues. CDR1 and CDR2 (germline): LNHDA, SQIVND (reference sequence). TCRdb independently ran MiXCR on the 5' RACE reads; one entry per CDR3 protein. The sample consists of approximately 400,000 distinct CDR3 sequences, approximately 25% of them appearing once. Source material: PBMCs or a T cell subset sorted from them (not recorded which). The rearrangement uses TRBV19 and TRBJ2-5; tentatively, D is TRBD1 (7 bases). The source is an adult woman who had mild COVID-19 (a few samples of this study predate the infection). Cell type and time point are not known. CDR3 sequence: CASGDRRGRETQYF. The CDR3 DNA follows: TGTGCCAGTGGGGACAGACGGGGGAGAGAGACCCAGTACTTC.